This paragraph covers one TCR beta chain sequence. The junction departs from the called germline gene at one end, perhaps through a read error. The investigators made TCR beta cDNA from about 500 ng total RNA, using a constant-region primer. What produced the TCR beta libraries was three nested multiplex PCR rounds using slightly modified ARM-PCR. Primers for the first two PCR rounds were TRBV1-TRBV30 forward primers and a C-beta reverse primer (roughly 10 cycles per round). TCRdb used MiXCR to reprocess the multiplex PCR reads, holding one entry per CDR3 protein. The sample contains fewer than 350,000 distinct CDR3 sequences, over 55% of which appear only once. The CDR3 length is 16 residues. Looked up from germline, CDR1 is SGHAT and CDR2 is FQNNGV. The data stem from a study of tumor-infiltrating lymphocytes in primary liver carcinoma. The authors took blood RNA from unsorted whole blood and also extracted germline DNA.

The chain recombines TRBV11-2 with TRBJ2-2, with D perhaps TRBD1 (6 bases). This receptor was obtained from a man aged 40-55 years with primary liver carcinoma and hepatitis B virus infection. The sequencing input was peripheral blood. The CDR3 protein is CASSLLEGMGAGKLFF. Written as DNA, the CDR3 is TGTGCCAGCAGCTTATTGGAAGGGATGGGGGCCGGGAAGCTGTTTTTT.